These 8 T cell receptor beta chains were sequenced from one sample in a study of long-term antiretroviral therapy in people with HIV. Sequencing relied on immunoSEQ assay v3.0, run at survey level. Generated by immunoSEQ multiplex PCR, the TCRdb table keeps only in-frame clones and is missing some. The table lists about 30,000 clones, about 85% of them singletons. The specimen was unsorted PBMCs, collected 3 years after starting antiretroviral therapy. Source of these receptors: a man aged 35-49 years with HIV.

This sequence joins TRBV28 and TRBJ2-3; D is ambiguous. CDR3 size: 12 residues. Trimming shortened V by 4 bases and J by 2 bases, and 4 bases separated the two germline ends. Germline V lookup: CDR1 MDHEN, CDR2 SYDVKM. The CDR3 region is CASSSYTDTQYF. The CDR3 DNA sequence: TGTGCCAGCAGTTCCTACACAGATACGCAGTATTTT.

This clone showed up just once. The rearrangement links TRBV7-8 to TRBJ2-2; 8 bases map to TRBD1. The V and J ends lost 3 bases and 0 bases, in that order; junction bases with no gene match: 6. The CDR3 is 17 amino acids. CDR1 and CDR2 (germline): SGHVS, FQNEAQ. CDR3 sequence (DNA): TGTGCCAGCAGCTTCCTTACAGGGGGTACGAACACCGGGGAGCTGTTTTTT. Residues: CASSFLTGGTNTGELFF.

The rearrangement joins TRBV23-1 to TRBJ2-7; a possible D gene is TRBD2 (6 bases). TRBV23-1 is labeled an ORF, and its function is uncertain. V was cut by 2 bases and J by 0 bases, with 11 bases left in between. CDR3 length: 15 residues. In DNA form, the CDR3 reads TGCGCCAGCAGTCAAAGTGGGGGGAGCTCCTACGAGCAGTACTTC. It translates to CASSQSGGSSYEQYF.

This chain links TRBV29-1 with TRBJ1-5; 8 nucleotides match TRBD1. The CDR3 length is 14 residues. CDR1 and CDR2 (germline): SQVTM, ANQGSEA. V lost 7 bases and J lost 6; bases outside the gene matches: 11. This CDR3 is CSAQTGDGSQPQHF. DNA for the CDR3: TGCAGCGCCCAGACAGGGGACGGGAGTCAGCCCCAGCATTTT.

This clone was detected only a few times. In DNA, the CDR3 is TGTGCCAGCAGCCCCCGGGTTGCGGTGGCGGGGGCCAACGTCCTGACTTTC. Its protein is CASSPRVAVAGANVLTF. The V and J genes are TRBV5-5 and TRBJ2-6; no clear D. The CDR3 covers 17 residues. V was clipped by 4 bases and J by 4 bases, with 18 bases between them. From germline, CDR1 is SGHKS and CDR2 YYEKEE (reference sequence).

This chain links TRBV6-5 with TRBJ1-5; D uncertain. The CDR3 loop spans 15 amino acids. Germline CDR1 MNHEY, CDR2 SVGAGI. Trimming removed 2 bases at V and 5 bases at J, with 13 bases between. Here the CDR3 DNA reads TGTGCCAGCAGTTACACAGTGCCCCAAGATCAGCCCCAGCATTTT. Amino acids: CASSYTVPQDQPQHF.

The chain joins TRBV7-6 to TRBJ2-5; D unclear. The CDR3 sequence is 13 residues long. CDR1 and CDR2 (germline): SGHVS, FNYEAQ. V lost 5 bases to trimming and J lost 4 bases, with 11 bases between them. The CDR3 bases are TGTGCCAGCAGCAGCCTGGTGGGAGAGACCCAGTACTTC. This encodes CASSSLVGETQYF.

The chain combines TRBV9 with TRBJ2-1; 11 nucleotides match TRBD2. Trimming took 4 bases from V and 4 from J; bases not matched to a gene: 7. The CDR3 loop spans 16 amino acids. CDR1 and CDR2 (germline): SGDLS, YYNGEE. CDR3 nucleotide sequence: TGTGCCAGCAGCTCACAACTAGCGGGGGATTACAATGAGCAGTTCTTC. It specifies CASSSQLAGDYNEQFF. Drawing the rest from reference TRBV9 and TRBJ2-1, the complete variable domain is DSGVTQTPKHLITATGQRVTLRCSPRSGDLSVYWYQQSLDQGLQFLIQYYNGEERAKGNILERFSAQQFPDLHSELNLSSLELGDSALYFCASSSQLAGDYNEQFFGPGTRLTVL.